The 32 T cell receptor beta chains in this list originate from one sample, sequenced in a study of metastatic and nonmetastatic thyroid tumors. TCRdb re-clonotyped the PCR reads through MiXCR. The sample has about 25,000 clones; 20% to 25% are singletons. No patient received treatment before thyroid surgery. The sample was blood. These receptors all stem from a male donor with papillary thyroid cancer or a benign thyroid nodule (not recorded which). Some clones in this sample may be carry-over from other donors' samples.

At least ten counts were recorded for this clone. The genes are TRBV9 and TRBJ2-1; D might be TRBD2 (6 bases). CDR1 and CDR2 (germline): SGDLS, YYNGEE. The V end lost 4 bases, the J end lost 3 bases, and 14 bases lay between the germline ends. The length of the CDR3 is 15 residues. CDR3 in DNA: TGTGCCAGCAGCCCCTGGGGGGAAATCTACAATGAGCAGTTCTTC. Translated, it gives CASSPWGEIYNEQFF.

Notes on this clone: The junction departs from germline at one end; a sequencing error may be responsible. The chain combines TRBV4-2 with TRBJ1-5; 9 nucleotides match TRBD1. Germline-derived CDR1 and CDR2 are LGHNA and YNFKEQ. There are 15 residues in the CDR3. Here the CDR3 reads CASTQEHRGRHPQHF. CDR3 nucleotide sequence: TGTGCCAGCACCCAAGAACACAGGGGGCGTCATCCCCAGCATTTT.

This clone has just a few counts. The rearrangement uses TRBV6-9 and TRBJ2-5; D remains unclear. The germline CDR1 and CDR2 sequences are MNHGY and SVAAGI. V dropped 3 bases and J dropped 5 bases, with 10 bases sitting between them. The CDR3 sequence is 13 residues long. CDR3 DNA: TGTGCCAGCAGTTACGCTAGTTGGGAGACCCAGTACTTC. Amino acids: CASSYASWETQYF.

Ten or more counts support this clone. The gene calls are TRBV28 and TRBJ1-3; TRBD1 matches at 9 bases. Germline V lookup: CDR1 MDHEN, CDR2 SYDVKM. The length of the CDR3 is 16 residues. The trim removed 5 bases at V and 0 bases at J, leaving 5 bases unmatched. CDR3 sequence: CASSPQGAGSGNTIYF. In nucleotides, the CDR3 is TGTGCCAGCAGTCCACAGGGGGCCGGCTCTGGAAACACCATATATTTT.

This clone was picked up a small number of times. Its ends do not fully match the called genes, so a read error is possible. CDR3 in amino acids: CASIQLGGYGCTF. Here the CDR3 DNA reads TGTGCCAGCATCCAACTGGGGGGGTATGGCTGCACCTTC. The chain uses TRBV2 and TRBJ1-2; a weak D match, TRBD1 (5 bases). Germline CDR1 is SNHLY and CDR2 is FYNNEI. CDR3 size: 13 residues.

Many counts were recorded for this clone. V gene TRBV4-3 combines with J gene TRBJ1-1, with D hard to call. V was clipped by 0 bases and J by 0 bases, with 14 bases between them. The CDR3 is 17 residues long. CDR1 is LGHNA and CDR2 is YSLEER in the germline V gene. The CDR3 protein is CASSQDSTNVLNTEAFF. In DNA, the CDR3 is TGCGCCAGCAGCCAAGACTCTACGAACGTATTGAACACTGAAGCTTTCTTT.

This clone appeared many times. The sample has other DNA sequences that encode this CDR3 too. V is TRBV12-5 and J is TRBJ1-1; D unclear. The CDR3 is made up of 15 amino acids. The germline V gene has CDR1 LGHNT and CDR2 FRNRAP. V was shortened by 1 base and J by 5 bases, with 14 bases between the two germline ends. The CDR3 loop reads CASGLATGPLTEAFF. CDR3 bases: TGTGCTAGTGGTTTGGCAACGGGCCCATTAACTGAAGCTTTCTTT.

The gene calls are TRBV9 and TRBJ2-1; 7 bases line up with TRBD1. The length of the CDR3 is 15 residues. The germline V gene encodes CDR1 SGDLS and CDR2 YYNGEE. This CDR3 reads CARSLTGTDYNEQFF. The CDR3, as DNA: TGTGCGAGAAGCCTAACCGGGACAGATTACAATGAGCAGTTCTTC.

This clone was seen ten or more times. The genes are TRBV9 and TRBJ1-2; D uncertain. The CDR3 sequence is 12 residues long. Trimming took 2 bases from V and 1 from J, leaving 3 bases between them. CDR1 SGDLS and CDR2 YYNGEE come from the germline V gene. CDR3 DNA: TGTGCCAGCAGCGTGGGTAACTATGGCTACACCTTC. It translates to CASSVGNYGYTF.

Many counts were recorded for this clone. CDR3 amino acids: CASSYGFGGYEQYF. The DNA for the CDR3 is TGTGCCAGCAGTTACGGGTTTGGGGGCTACGAGCAGTACTTC. The chain carries TRBV6-5 and TRBJ2-7; possibly TRBD1 or TRBD2 for D (5 bases each). The CDR3 consists of 14 residues. V was cut by 2 bases and J by 3 bases, with 11 bases left in between. CDR1 and CDR2 from the germline V gene are MNHEY and SVGAGI.

This clone has a count of ten or more. J is TRBJ2-7 and V is TRBV3-1, with D perhaps TRBD1 or TRBD2 (5 bases each). The CDR3 has 14 residues. V dropped 0 bases and J dropped 2 bases, with 8 bases sitting between them. Per the germline V gene, CDR1 is LGHDT and CDR2 is YNNKEL (reference sequence). The CDR3 reads CASSQDQGAYEQYF. CDR3 nucleotide sequence: TGTGCCAGCAGCCAAGATCAGGGAGCCTACGAGCAGTACTTC.

In this sample, this clone turned up many times. The chain is built from TRBV28 and TRBJ2-1; the match to TRBD2 covers 9 bases. CDR3 length: 15 residues. After removal of 7 bases from V and 5 bases from J, the junction contained 9 bases not matched to a gene. The V gene's germline CDR1 is MDHEN and CDR2 SYDVKM. The CDR3 DNA reads TGTGCCAGCACCCCGGGACTAGCAAAGAACAATGAGCAGTTCTTC. Translating it yields CASTPGLAKNNEQFF. The full variable domain, its missing parts supplied by reference TRBV28 and TRBJ2-1, is DVKVTQSSRYLVKRTGEKVFLECVQDMDHENMFWYRQDPGLGLRLIYFSYDVKMKEKGDIPEGYSVSREKKERFSLILESASTNQTSMYLCASTPGLAKNNEQFFGPGTRLTVL.

Ten or more counts support this clone. This rearrangement joins TRBV4-3 to TRBJ1-3, with D possibly TRBD1 on 6 matching bases. Germline V CDR1 and CDR2: LGHNA, YSLEER. Trimming left V 3 bases short and J 0 bases short, with 12 bases between. This CDR3 contains 16 residues. CDR3 residues: CASSHHQGHSGNTIYF. The CDR3 DNA reads TGCGCCAGCAGCCATCACCAGGGACACTCTGGAAACACCATATATTTT.

The table lists this clone with many counts. The chain joins TRBV4-1 to TRBJ1-4; 7 bases map to TRBD1. J gave up 8 bases and V 6 bases, and 6 bases lay outside the gene matches. Germline V gives CDR1 MGHRA, CDR2 YSYEKL. CDR3 length equals 13 residues. The CDR3 DNA is TGCGCCAGCAGTGGGGACAGCCTGGAAAAACTGTTTTTT. Its translation is CASSGDSLEKLFF.

A word on this clone: One end of the junction is discordant with germline, which a read error may explain. The gene calls are TRBV5-1 and TRBJ1-3, with D uncertain. Germline V CDR1 and CDR2: SGHRS, YFSETQ. The CDR3 spans 11 residues. CDR3 amino acids: CASSYGNTRYF. CDR3 DNA sequence: TGCGCCAGCAGCTACGGAAACACCAGATATTTT.

This clone was seen many times. The chain joins TRBV6-1 to TRBJ2-1; 8 bases match TRBD1. The germline gives CDR1 MNHNS, CDR2 SASEGT. This CDR3 region has 12 residues. V dropped 5 bases and J dropped 10; count of bases not matched to a gene: 4. The chain's CDR3 is CASSPGDREQFF. CDR3 nucleotides: TGTGCCAGCAGTCCGGGGGACAGGGAGCAGTTCTTC.

With regard to this clone: The junction departs from germline at one end; a sequencing error may be responsible. The V call is TRBV5-1, the J call TRBJ2-1; D is perhaps TRBD1 or TRBD2 (5 bases each). This CDR3 region has 12 residues. The germline V gene encodes CDR1 SGHRS and CDR2 YFSETQ. As DNA, the CDR3 is TGCGCGAGCAGCTTGGGACCCACTGAGCAGATCTTC. This sequence encodes CASSLGPTEQIF.

In this sample, this clone turned up many times. V and J are TRBV6-2 or TRBV6-3 and TRBJ2-7, with D possibly being TRBD2 (5 bases). Germline CDR1 MNHEY, CDR2 SVGEGT. CDR3 length: 12 residues. V was cut by 8 bases and J by 1 base, with 9 bases left in between. CDR3 sequence (DNA): TGTGCCAGCCGGGATCTATCCTACGAGCAGTACTTC. Its translation: CASRDLSYEQYF.

About this clone itself: This could be a read error, since a much larger clone is one nucleotide away. The same CDR3 can be traced to other DNA sequences in this sample. V usage is TRBV9 and J usage is TRBJ2-2; 10 bases match TRBD1. Germline V CDR1 and CDR2: SGDLS, YYNGEE. The CDR3 has 15 residues. The CDR3 loop is CASSSRDRGIGELFF. The CDR3 nucleotides are TGTGCCAGCAGCTCCCGGGACAGGGGAATCGGGGAGCTGTTCTTT.

The CDR3 loop is CASSLGLAVGTGELFF. DNA of the CDR3: TGCGCCAGCAGCTTGGGACTAGCGGTAGGCACCGGGGAGCTGTTTTTT. The chain carries TRBV5-1 and TRBJ2-2, with 9 bases fitting TRBD2. Germline CDR1 SGHRS, CDR2 YFSETQ. This CDR3 is 16 amino acids long. With 0 bases clipped from V and 4 bases from J, the junction kept 4 bases outside the gene matches.

This clone was seen many times. The chain is built from TRBV11-1 and TRBJ1-1; 9 bases agree with TRBD1. This CDR3 region has 16 residues. The trim removed 7 bases at V and 3 bases at J, leaving 12 bases unmatched. Germline V lookup: CDR1 SGHAT, CDR2 FQDESV (reference sequence). Written as DNA, the CDR3 is TGTGCCAGCATCACTTTTTTGGACAGGGGAGACACTGAAGCTTTCTTT. It translates to CASITFLDRGDTEAFF.

The sample holds many counts of this clone. The V call is TRBV7-9, the J call TRBJ2-2; unclear D gene. V lost 3 bases and J 2 bases, leaving 10 bases between the germline ends. From germline, CDR1 is SEHNR and CDR2 FQNEAQ (reference sequence). The CDR3 consists of 15 residues. The CDR3 nucleotides are TGTGCCAGCAGCTTTAAAACGGAAAACACCGGGGAGCTGTTTTTT. Translated, it gives CASSFKTENTGELFF.

This clone was counted at least ten times. For the CDR3, the DNA is TGTGCCAGCAGTTTCCGACTCCCGGTAGCCCCCAACACTGAAGCTTTCTTT. Protein: CASSFRLPVAPNTEAFF. The rearrangement uses TRBV12-3 or TRBV12-4 and TRBJ1-1; no reliable D call. This CDR3 spans 17 amino acids. V lost 3 bases and J lost 2, with 19 bases in between.

There are many counts of this clone. The rearrangement links TRBV28 to TRBJ2-7, with D perhaps matching TRBD1 (7 bases). Germline CDR1 reads MDHEN; CDR2 reads SYDVKM. Trimming removed 8 bases at V and 4 bases at J, with 18 bases between. This CDR3 has 14 residues. CDR3 amino acids: CASGGRRGRYEQYF. The CDR3 nucleotides are TGTGCCAGCGGCGGACGGAGGGGGCGTTACGAGCAGTACTTC.

This clone showed up just once. The CDR3 sequence: CASSSRHVARNTEAFF. For the CDR3, the DNA is TGTGCCAGCAGTTCCCGCCATGTGGCGAGGAACACTGAAGCTTTCTTT. This chain joins TRBV28 and TRBJ1-1; D is unclear. Germline V lookup: CDR1 MDHEN, CDR2 SYDVKM. Between the trimmed V and J ends, which lost 4 bases and 1 base, there was a span of 16 bases. CDR3 size: 16 residues.

This clone was seen at least ten times. This chain links TRBV2 with TRBJ1-5, with 8 bases that match TRBD1. Trimming cost V 7 bases and J 6 bases; bases outside gene matches: 8. Looked up from germline, CDR1 is SNHLY and CDR2 is FYNNEI. There are 14 residues in the CDR3. The CDR3 loop is CASNPQGAGQPQHF. CDR3 nucleotides: TGTGCCAGCAATCCCCAGGGGGCAGGTCAGCCCCAGCATTTT.

V usage is TRBV19 and J usage is TRBJ2-1, with TRBD2 matching over 9 bases. The CDR3 has 15 residues. Germline V gene lookup returns CDR1 LNHDA and CDR2 SQIVND (reference sequence). V shed 9 bases and J 8 bases; nucleotides not matched to a gene: 14. CDR3 in amino acids: CASDSGLAGGYEQFF. CDR3 nucleotide sequence: TGTGCCAGCGACTCGGGACTTGCGGGGGGGTATGAGCAGTTCTTC. The variable domain in full, completed from reference TRBV19 and TRBJ2-1, reads DGGITQSPKYLFRKEGQNVTLSCEQNLNHDAMYWYRQDPGQGLRLIYYSQIVNDFQKGDIAEGYSVSREKKESFPLTVTSAQKNPTAFYLCASDSGLAGGYEQFFGPGTRLTVL.

This clone came up many times. This chain uses TRBV7-2 with TRBJ1-4, with D maybe TRBD1 (5 bases). The CDR3 sequence is 13 residues long. Germline CDR1 reads SGHTA; CDR2 reads FQGNSA. Trimming left V 8 bases short and J 7 bases short, with 14 bases between. The CDR3 bases are TGTGCCAGCCGCAAGGGGAGGGGTGAAAAACTGTTTTTT. Translating gives CASRKGRGEKLFF.

This clone was counted at least ten times. The chain employs TRBV15 and TRBJ1-3; D possibly corresponds to TRBD1 (6 bases). The CDR3 runs to 17 residues. The V and J ends lost 1 base and 2 bases respectively, with 15 bases between them. Per the germline V gene, CDR1 is LNHNV and CDR2 is YYDKDF (reference sequence). CDR3: CATSRVGRGGPGNTIYF. The CDR3 nucleotides are TGTGCCACCAGCAGAGTGGGCAGGGGAGGCCCTGGAAACACCATATATTTT.

The sample holds many counts of this clone. V usage is TRBV19 and J usage is TRBJ2-7; D might be TRBD2 (6 bases). The V gene's germline CDR1 is LNHDA and CDR2 SQIVND (reference sequence). This CDR3 spans 14 amino acids. V gave up 5 bases and J gave up 3 bases, with 14 bases separating them. The CDR3 loop is CASSGGFGGYEQYF. CDR3 bases: TGTGCCAGTAGTGGGGGTTTCGGGGGCTACGAGCAGTACTTC.

This clone was recorded only once. Sequence at one end of the junction differs from germline and may be a read error. The rearrangement uses TRBV3-1 and TRBJ2-7; D is unclear. The CDR3 runs to 13 residues. CDR1 and CDR2 from the germline V gene are LGHDT and YNNKEL (reference sequence). The DNA for the CDR3 is TGTGCCAGCAGCCCCTCAACAGAGTACGAGGAGTACTTC. It codes for CASSPSTEYEEYF.

This clone was found a few times. A junction end diverges from the germline sequence, so it may reflect a read error. The CDR3 reads CACSPGTGTELYF. The CDR3 DNA sequence: TGTGCCTGCAGTCCCGGGACAGGGACCGAGCTGTACTTC. The rearrangement uses TRBV7-8 and TRBJ2-7, with 9 bases lining up with TRBD1. This CDR3 region has 13 residues. CDR1 SGHVS and CDR2 FQNEAQ come from the germline V gene.